The subject of this entry is one T cell receptor beta chain. The CDR3 has 13 residues. Trimming took 4 bases from V and 8 from J, leaving 15 bases between them. Germline assignment: CDR1 MRHNA and CDR2 SNTAGT. The data are from a study of T cell responses to AZD1222 COVID-19 vaccine. Method: immunoSEQ multiplex PCR; TCRdb's copy keeps in-frame clones and lacks some. The data show 95,000 to 110,000 clones, roughly nine tenths seen once. This chain connects TRBV6-4 to TRBJ2-7, with D possibly matching TRBD1 (5 bases). This sequence originates from an adult who received the AZD1222 COVID-19 vaccine. The sample consisted of peripheral blood, taken 28 days after the second AZD1222 dose. The CDR3 spells CASSGGPVMQQYF. CDR3 sequence (DNA): TGTGCCAGCAGTGGGGGCCCAGTGATGCAGCAGTACTTC.